This is a list of T cell receptor beta chains from one sample in a study of monozygotic twins with cystic fibrosis. Clones were read by immunoSEQ multiplex PCR, and TCRdb kept only the in-frame ones, dropping some. Found here are approximately 34,000 clones, 84% of them singletons; the top ten hold roughly 1.8%. Sequenced: blood. Every receptor here comes from a girl aged 2-10 years with cystic fibrosis. Both conserved end residues are part of each CDR3. Each record gives: D gene, J gene, V gene, clone size, CDR3 protein, CDR3 DNA. The D gene is left open where the match is weak. Not all rows give a size; the values are once, few, many and, for expanded clones, a class.

>NA|TRBJ2-7|TRBV6-5|NA
CASLLGGEQYF
TGTGCCAGCCTCTTAGGGGGCGAGCAGTACTTC
>NA|TRBJ1-1|TRBV7-2|NA
CASSSNGQLLLNTEAFF
TGTGCCAGCAGCTCGAATGGACAGCTCTTGTTAAACACTGAAGCTTTCTTT
>TRBD2|TRBJ2-7|TRBV19|NA
CASSIGGTDGLWIYEQYF
TGTGCCAGTAGTATCGGGGGGACCGACGGACTGTGGATCTACGAGCAGTACTTC
>NA|TRBJ2-1|TRBV10-3|NA
CAISENVGLYNEQFF
TGTGCCATCAGTGAGAATGTGGGGCTATACAATGAGCAGTTCTTC
>TRBD1|TRBJ2-3|TRBV25-1|NA
CASSDRQGASTDTQYF
TGTGCCAGCAGTGACCGACAGGGGGCGAGCACAGATACGCAGTATTTT
>NA|TRBJ1-3|TRBV30|NA
CAWSSGPSPGNTIYF
TGTGCCTGGAGTTCGGGGCCTTCTCCTGGAAACACCATATATTTT
>NA|TRBJ2-7|TRBV2|once
CASSESPRWGGGYEQYF
TGTGCCAGCAGTGAGAGCCCCCGATGGGGTGGAGGGTACGAGCAGTACTTC
>TRBD2|TRBJ2-5|TRBV9|NA
CASSVGTSGGPYQETQYF
TGTGCCAGCAGCGTAGGGACTAGCGGGGGCCCGTACCAAGAGACCCAGTACTTC
>NA|TRBJ1-1|TRBV4-1|NA
CASSQVRTMDTEAFF
TGCGCCAGCAGCCAAGTCCGGACGATGGACACTGAAGCTTTCTTT
>TRBD2|TRBJ2-2|TRBV6-1|NA
CASSETRGLAYTGELFF
TGTGCCAGCAGTGAAACCCGGGGACTAGCTTATACCGGGGAGCTGTTTTTT
>TRBD2|TRBJ2-7|TRBV5-1|NA
CASSLGVASGDYEQYF
TGCGCCAGCAGCTTGGGGGTAGCTAGCGGGGACTACGAGCAGTACTTC
>NA|TRBJ2-7|TRBV5-6|NA
CASSPRYRTYEQYF
TGTGCCAGCAGTCCCCGGTACCGTACCTACGAGCAGTACTTC
>TRBD1|TRBJ1-6|TRBV6-6|NA
CASKKGDSDNSPLHF
TGTGCCAGCAAAAAGGGGGACAGCGATAATTCACCCCTCCACTTT
>TRBD2|TRBJ2-1|TRBV11-3|NA
CASSLAPLAGGLNEQFF
TGTGCCAGCAGCTTAGCCCCGCTAGCGGGGGGGCTCAATGAGCAGTTCTTC
>TRBD1|TRBJ1-3|TRBV29-1|NA
CSVYGHQGATGNTIYF
TGCAGCGTTTACGGACATCAGGGGGCGACGGGAAACACCATATATTTT
>TRBD1|TRBJ1-2|TRBV7-9|NA
CASSPRTGTINYGYTF
TGTGCCAGCAGCCCTCGGACAGGGACTATTAACTATGGCTACACCTTC
>NA|TRBJ1-6|TRBV18|NA
CASSVDRYNSPLHF
TGTGCCAGCTCCGTGGACAGATATAATTCACCCCTCCACTTT
>NA|TRBJ2-7|TRBV27|NA
CATRSRGLSYEQYF
TGTGCCACCCGCTCTCGGGGTCTTTCCTACGAGCAGTACTTC
>NA|TRBJ1-1|TRBV7-2|NA
CASSSNQPQGLNTEAFF
TGTGCCAGCAGCTCCAATCAGCCACAGGGATTGAACACTGAAGCTTTCTTT
>TRBD2|TRBJ2-1|TRBV9|NA
CASSGTPLGLAGDNEQFF
TGTGCCAGCAGCGGGACCCCTTTAGGACTAGCGGGGGACAATGAGCAGTTCTTC
>NA|TRBJ2-1|TRBV9|NA
CASSVAWSLNEQFF
TGTGCCAGCAGCGTAGCTTGGTCTCTCAATGAGCAGTTCTTC
>NA|TRBJ2-7|TRBV2|once
CASSKGRTVYEQYF
TGTGCCAGCAGCAAAGGACGAACAGTCTACGAGCAGTACTTC
>NA|TRBJ1-1|TRBV9|NA
CASSPPDPGAEAFF
TGTGCCAGCAGCCCCCCGGACCCGGGGGCTGAAGCTTTCTTT
>TRBD1|TRBJ2-1|TRBV2|NA
CASSELWTGLPNEQFF
TGTGCCAGCAGTGAACTTTGGACAGGGCTCCCTAATGAGCAGTTCTTC
>NA|TRBJ1-6|TRBV7-8|few
CASSLGSGGLLGSPLHF
TGTGCCAGCAGCTTAGGCAGCGGGGGGTTATTAGGATCACCCCTCCACTTT
>TRBD1|TRBJ1-5|TRBV29-1|NA
CSVSGQGENQPQHF
TGCAGCGTTTCAGGACAGGGTGAGAATCAGCCCCAGCATTTT
>NA|TRBJ1-5|TRBV6-1|NA
CASSASKPQHF
TGTGCCAGCAGTGCCTCTAAGCCCCAGCATTTT
>TRBD2|TRBJ2-2|TRBV4-1|few
CASSQGGTSDFTGELFF
TGCGCCAGCAGCCAAGGGGGGACTAGCGATTTTACCGGGGAGCTGTTTTTT
>TRBD2|TRBJ2-3|TRBV4-3|NA
CASSQERTSRNTRGLDTQYF
TGCGCCAGCAGCCAAGAGAGGACTAGCAGGAACACAAGGGGGTTAGATACGCAGTATTTT
>NA|TRBJ2-4|TRBV4-1|once
CASSHGRDHRIPKNIQYF
TGCGCCAGCAGCCATGGCAGAGATCACAGAATTCCCAAAAACATTCAGTACTTC
>NA|TRBJ1-4|TRBV5-6|few
CASSHRTRVREKLFF
TGTGCCAGCAGCCACCGGACCCGAGTACGGGAAAAACTGTTTTTT
>TRBD1|TRBJ2-7|TRBV7-9|NA
CASSHKITGVGYEQYF
TGTGCCAGCAGCCACAAAATTACAGGGGTGGGCTACGAGCAGTACTTC
>TRBD1|TRBJ2-7|TRBV7-8|NA
CASSGQVGSTNEQYF
TGTGCCAGCAGTGGACAGGTGGGCAGTACCAACGAGCAGTACTTC
>TRBD2|TRBJ2-7|TRBV7-9|NA
CASSFSGGASYEQYF
TGTGCCAGCAGCTTTAGCGGGGGGGCCTCCTACGAGCAGTACTTC
>NA|TRBJ1-5|TRBV11-2|NA
CASSLDRGNQPQHF
TGTGCCAGCAGCTTAGACAGGGGCAATCAGCCCCAGCATTTT
>NA|TRBJ2-7|TRBV9|NA
CASSPSRLVTGEQYF
TGTGCCAGCAGCCCAAGCCGATTAGTCACGGGGGAGCAGTACTTC
>NA|TRBJ1-5|TRBV10-3|once
CAISGTGSDQPQHF
TGTGCCATCAGCGGAACAGGCTCCGATCAGCCCCAGCATTTT
>NA|TRBJ1-6|TRBV30|NA
CAWSVTGSNSPLHF
TGTGCCTGGAGTGTAACCGGGAGCAATTCACCCCTCCACTTT
>NA|TRBJ1-1|TRBV30|NA
CAWGGQTPGAFF
TGTGCCTGGGGGGGGCAGACACCTGGCGCTTTCTTT
>TRBD1|TRBJ1-6|TRBV7-6|NA
CASSVGQGRNSPLHF
TGTGCCAGCAGCGTAGGACAGGGACGGAATTCACCCCTCCACTTT
>NA|TRBJ1-3|TRBV5-1|once
CASSLLGQANTIYF
TGCGCCAGCAGCTTGTTAGGCCAGGCGAACACCATATATTTT
>NA|TRBJ2-3|TRBV11-1|once
CASSLQPRGTDTQYF
TGTGCCAGCAGCTTACAACCCAGGGGCACAGATACGCAGTATTTT
>NA|TRBJ1-5|TRBV6-6|NA
CASSYDLGLQPQHF
TGTGCCAGCAGTTACGACCTCGGGCTCCAGCCCCAGCATTTT
>NA|TRBJ1-2|TRBV10-3|NA
CAISAREIGIGYTF
TGTGCCATCAGCGCCAGGGAGATAGGAATTGGCTACACCTTC
>TRBD2|TRBJ2-1|TRBV19|NA
CASSIGGGGAYNEQFF
TGTGCCAGTAGTATAGGCGGCGGGGGGGCCTACAATGAGCAGTTCTTC